This entry lists 4 T cell receptor beta chains sequenced from one sample in a study of monozygotic twins with inflammatory bowel disease. Reanalyzing the 5' RACE reads, TCRdb keeps one entry per CDR3 protein, without DNA. The table gives under 350,000 distinct CDR3 sequences; the top ten clones make up over 5.5% of it. The source material was blood. These receptor sequences come from a human donor with ulcerative colitis or Crohn's disease, or a healthy co-twin of an affected twin (not recorded which).

J is TRBJ2-6 and V is TRBV20-1; there is no DNA to check the TCRdb D call of TRBD1. CDR3 length equals 18 residues. Germline assignment: CDR1 DFQATT and CDR2 SNEGSKA (reference sequence). Here the CDR3 reads CSARGGAGLSSGADVLTF.

The chain couples TRBV5-5 to TRBJ1-2; the TCRdb call, TRBD1, lacks DNA for checking. The CDR3 extends over 14 amino acids. Germline V gene lookup returns CDR1 SGHKS and CDR2 YYEKEE (reference sequence). The CDR3 here is CASSLYPGKDGYTF. The complete variable domain, with remaining parts taken from reference TRBV5-5 and TRBJ1-2, reads DAGVTQSPTHLIKTRGQQVTLRCSPISGHKSVSWYQQVLGQGPQFIFQYYEKEERGRGNFPDRFSARQFPNYSSELNVNALLLGDSALYLCASSLYPGKDGYTFGSGTRLTVV.

The chain uses TRBV7-9 and TRBJ2-7; the D call from TCRdb, TRBD1, cannot be confirmed without DNA. Germline V lookup: CDR1 SEHNR, CDR2 FQNEAQ (reference sequence). There are 16 residues in the CDR3. CDR3 sequence reads: CASSLPTGAGSYEQYF.

The chain links TRBV20-1 to TRBJ2-5. This CDR3 spans 16 amino acids. Germline assignment: CDR1 DFQATT and CDR2 SNEGSKA (reference sequence). The chain's CDR3 is CSARGKGYISQETQYF.